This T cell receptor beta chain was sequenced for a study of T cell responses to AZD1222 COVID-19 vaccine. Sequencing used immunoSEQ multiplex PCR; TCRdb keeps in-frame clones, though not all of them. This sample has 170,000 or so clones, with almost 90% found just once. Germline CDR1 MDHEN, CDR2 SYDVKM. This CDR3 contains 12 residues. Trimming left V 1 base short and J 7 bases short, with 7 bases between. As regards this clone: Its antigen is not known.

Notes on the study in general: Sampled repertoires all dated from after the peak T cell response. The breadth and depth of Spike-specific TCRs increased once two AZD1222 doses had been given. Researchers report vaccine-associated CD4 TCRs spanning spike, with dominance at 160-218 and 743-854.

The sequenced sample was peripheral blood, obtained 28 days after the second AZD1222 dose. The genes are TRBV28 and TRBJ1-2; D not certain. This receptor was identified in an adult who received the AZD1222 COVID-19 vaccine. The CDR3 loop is CASSLLSGGYTF. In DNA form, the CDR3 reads TGTGCCAGCAGTTTATTGAGTGGTGGCTACACCTTC.